The entry that follows covers one TCR beta chain sequence. Its antigen is unknown. Trimming removed 5 bases from V and 1 base from J; junction bases left unmatched: 6. This CDR3 is built from 14 residues. Per the germline V gene, CDR1 is GTSNPN and CDR2 is SVGIG (reference sequence). The PCR had 60 Vbeta and 13 Jbeta primers. The assay was immunoSEQ multiplex PCR, and TCRdb's table has in-frame clones only and misses some. This table holds over 100,000 clones, roughly 70% found once. The sample originates from a study of cytomegalovirus exposure and HLA in healthy donors. Study results and caveats: Confirmation in vitro established that three CMV-associated chains were specific for CMV antigens.

The chain carries TRBV30 and TRBJ1-2; 8 nucleotides line up with TRBD1. The receptor was derived from a man in his forties in good health and CMV-seropositive. Sequencing was done on a sample of PBMCs. Written as DNA, the CDR3 is TGTGCCTGGTTGGGACAGGCATTTAACTATGGCTACACCTTC. This sequence encodes CAWLGQAFNYGYTF. The full variable domain, completed using reference TRBV30 and TRBJ1-2, is SQTIHQWPATLVQPVGSPLSLECTVEGTSNPNLYWYRQAAGRGLQLLFYSVGIGQISSEVPQNLSASRPQDRQFILSSKKLLLSDSGFYLCAWLGQAFNYGYTFGSGTRLTVV.